This TCR beta chain was sequenced in a study of shared clonotypes between healthy human individuals. The repertoire was sequenced with immunoSEQ multiplex PCR; TCRdb's copy has only in-frame clones and lacks some. The sample lists hundreds of thousands of clones; approximately 92% were seen once. CD45RO-negative CD8 cells positively selected for CCR7 made up the naive population, which excluded terminally differentiated effector memory CD45RA+ cells. Everyone who donated was a Caucasian adult who lived in Nashville, Tennessee. The sequence was obtained from a man aged 30 to 45 in good health. The sample comprised naive CD8+ T cells sorted from blood.

CDR3 nucleotide sequence: TGTGCCAGCAGCCCAAGGACAGGGGAGGAATACGAGCAGTACTTC. Its translation: CASSPRTGEEYEQYF. The gene calls are TRBV7-9 and TRBJ2-7, with TRBD1 matching over 9 bases. This CDR3 has 15 residues. CDR1 and CDR2 from the germline V gene are SEHNR and FQNEAQ (reference sequence). With V trimmed by 5 bases and J by 4 bases, 9 bases remained unmatched.